This T cell receptor (beta chain) was obtained from a study of PD-L1 blockade in urothelial cancer. Patient sample counts ranged from 1 to 8, pretreatment and on-treatment. Sequencing was performed with immunoSEQ multiplex PCR; in TCRdb, only in-frame clones are kept and a portion is missing. In the table there are about 82,000 clones, 82% of which are singletons. This CDR3 has 18 amino acids. Per the germline V gene, CDR1 is SGHNT and CDR2 is YENEEA. Losses at the gene ends were 5 bases for V and 2 bases for J; bases not matched to a gene: 15. The sample here was PBMCs, taken around atezolizumab (anti-PD-L1) treatment. This clonotype was obtained from a man in his sixties or seventies with urothelial cancer. This chain connects TRBV11-3 to TRBJ2-1, with 7 bases lining up with TRBD2. The CDR3 nucleotides read TGTGCCAGCAGCCCCCTTGGCGGGAGCCTCCGGACCTACAATGAGCAGTTCTTC. This gives the protein CASSPLGGSLRTYNEQFF.